One and the same sample provided the 18 T cell receptor beta chains below, sequenced in a study of T-cell reconstitution after alpha-beta-depleted transplantation in children. The TCRbeta library incorporated unique molecular identifiers. Using its own MiXCR run on the PCR reads, TCRdb lists one record per CDR3 protein. Altogether about a million distinct CDR3 sequences are present, around 30% being singletons, with the ten largest covering over 25%. Sequences were derived from PBMCs, mostly from graft donor cells, sampled 360 days after TCRalphabeta/CD19-depleted stem cell transplant. These receptors came from a boy in the first two years of life who had a stem cell transplant for SCID, so the T cells may come from the graft donor.

The chain couples TRBV18 to TRBJ2-3, with 9 bases identical to TRBD2. Germline CDR1 KGHSH, CDR2 LQKENI. This CDR3 has 16 residues. V was pared by 3 bases and J by 2 bases, with 6 bases of the junction left unmatched. The CDR3 DNA follows: TGTGCCAGCTCACCGGCGCTAGCGGGAATCACAGATACGCAGTATTTT. Its translation is CASSPALAGITDTQYF.

CDR3 sequence: CASSPGQGTQETQYF. For the CDR3, the DNA is TGTGCCAGCAGTCCGGGACAGGGCACCCAAGAGACCCAGTACTTC. The V and J genes are TRBV6-1 and TRBJ2-5; 9 positions match TRBD1. The CDR3 covers 15 residues. The V and J ends lost 5 bases and 1 base, in that order; junction bases with no gene match: 5. Germline assignment: CDR1 MNHNS and CDR2 SASEGT.

V usage is TRBV19 and J usage is TRBJ1-5, with a possible D match to TRBD1 (6 bases). Germline V gene lookup returns CDR1 LNHDA and CDR2 SQIVND (reference sequence). The V and J ends lost 7 bases and 7 bases respectively, with 11 bases between them. The CDR3 has 12 amino acids. DNA of the CDR3: TGTGCCAGTACACAGGGATACCAGCCCCAGCATTTT. It is translated as CASTQGYQPQHF.

This chain joins TRBV3-1 and TRBJ2-1; D may be TRBD2 (5 bases). The CDR3 consists of 15 residues. Trimming pared 0 bases from V and 6 bases from J, leaving 12 bases between. The V gene's germline CDR1 is LGHDT and CDR2 YNNKEL (reference sequence). The CDR3 region has the DNA TGTGCCAGCAGCCAAGATCATCTAGCTAGCAATGAGCAGTTCTTC. It codes for CASSQDHLASNEQFF.

The chain combines TRBV12-3 or TRBV12-4 with TRBJ2-5, with 7 bases matching TRBD2. The J segment lost 5 bases and the V segment lost 3 bases, leaving 9 bases of the junction unmatched. The CDR3 contains 15 residues. The DNA of the CDR3 is TGTGCCAGCAGTTTCGCAGGGAGGGAAGGGGAGACCCAGTACTTC. As protein: CASSFAGREGETQYF.

The rearrangement uses TRBV7-9 and TRBJ2-3; D possibly corresponds to TRBD2 (5 bases). Germline V gives CDR1 SEHNR, CDR2 FQNEAQ (reference sequence). The CDR3 has 16 residues. Trimming pared 1 base from V and 2 bases from J, leaving 13 bases between. The CDR3 sequence is CASSLVLGSITDTQYF. CDR3 coding DNA: TGTGCCAGCAGCTTAGTACTAGGATCTATCACAGATACGCAGTATTTT.

The chain carries TRBV27 and TRBJ1-5; no firm D call. Looked up from germline, CDR1 is MNHEY and CDR2 is SMNVEV (reference sequence). Trimming shortened V by 6 bases and J by 2 bases, and 8 bases separated the two germline ends. The CDR3 length is 13 residues. This chain's CDR3 is CASRLSRNQPQHF. CDR3 coding DNA: TGTGCCAGCAGGCTCAGTCGCAATCAGCCCCAGCATTTT.

The chain couples TRBV30 to TRBJ2-3, with 9 bases aligning to TRBD2. V gave up 3 bases and J gave up 11 bases; unmatched junction bases: 6. CDR1 and CDR2 (germline): GTSNPN, SVGIG (reference sequence). This CDR3 comprises 12 residues. CDR3 sequence: CAWRPLAGMQYF. The CDR3 region has the DNA TGTGCCTGGAGACCTCTAGCGGGGATGCAGTATTTT.

This clonotype was counted once. V usage is TRBV6-1 and J usage is TRBJ1-1; no definite D call. This CDR3 is 12 amino acids long. From germline, CDR1 is MNHNS and CDR2 SASEGT. V gave up 2 bases and J gave up 4 bases, with 5 bases separating them. This CDR3 is CASSETGTEAFF. In DNA form, the CDR3 reads TGTGCCAGCAGTGAAACGGGCACTGAAGCTTTCTTT.

The chain links TRBV3-1 to TRBJ2-1; TRBD2 aligns across 14 bases. CDR1 and CDR2 from the germline V gene are LGHDT and YNNKEL (reference sequence). The CDR3 loop spans 15 amino acids. Losses at the gene ends were 4 bases for V and 10 bases for J; bases not matched to a gene: 6. This CDR3 is CASSRLAGGAAEQFF. CDR3 sequence (DNA): TGTGCCAGCAGCCGACTAGCGGGGGGGGCCGCGGAGCAGTTCTTC.

The chain recombines TRBV3-1 with TRBJ2-3; maybe TRBD2 (6 bases). The V gene lost 6 bases and the J gene lost 2 bases, with 9 bases spanning the gap. The CDR3 runs 13 residues. From germline, CDR1 is LGHDT and CDR2 YNNKEL (reference sequence). CDR3 nucleotide sequence: TGTGCCAGCAGGACTAGGACCACAGATACGCAGTATTTT. This encodes CASRTRTTDTQYF.

This chain uses TRBV10-3 with TRBJ2-3, with TRBD1 as a possible D gene (6 bases). The V end was cut by 10 bases, the J end by 6 bases, with 20 bases between. Germline V CDR1 and CDR2: ENHRY, SYGVKD. This CDR3 region has 14 residues. CDR3 protein: CATRGSPRVDTQYF. The CDR3 DNA reads TGTGCCACAAGGGGGTCCCCGAGGGTTGATACGCAGTATTTT.

The chain couples TRBV20-1 to TRBJ2-1; D might be TRBD1 (5 bases). The CDR3 is 14 amino acids. V was pared by 8 bases and J by 0 bases, with 14 bases between. Germline CDR1 reads DFQATT; CDR2 reads SNEGSKA (reference sequence). Here the CDR3 reads CSCAGANSYNEQFF. CDR3 in DNA: TGCAGTTGTGCTGGGGCTAACTCCTACAATGAGCAGTTCTTC.

This chain connects TRBV4-1 to TRBJ1-5; 9 nucleotides agree with TRBD1. The V and J ends lost 1 base and 6 bases, in that order; junction bases with no gene match: 4. CDR3 size: 15 residues. The germline V gene encodes CDR1 MGHRA and CDR2 YSYEKL. The CDR3, as DNA: TGCGCCAGCAGCCAAGGGTGGGACAGGGTTCAGCCCCAGCATTTT. Protein product: CASSQGWDRVQPQHF.

In this sample, this clonotype turned up a few times. The gene calls are TRBV5-8 and TRBJ2-7, with 7 bases identical to TRBD1. Germline CDR1 SGHTS, CDR2 YDEGEE. The junction had 2 bases not matched to a gene; V was cut back by 2 bases and J by 0 bases. The CDR3 extends over 14 amino acids. This chain's CDR3 is CASSFDRASYEQYF. Written as DNA, the CDR3 is TGTGCCAGCAGCTTTGACAGGGCCTCCTACGAGCAGTACTTC. Full variable domain (remainder filled in from reference TRBV5-8 and TRBJ2-7): EAGVTQSPTHLIKTRGQQATLRCSPISGHTSVYWYQQALGLGLQFLLWYDEGEERNRGNFPPRFSGRQFPNYSSELNVNALELEDSALYLCASSFDRASYEQYFGPGTRLTVT.

The chain is built from TRBV3-1 and TRBJ1-1; perhaps TRBD1 as D (6 bases). Between the trimmed V and J ends, which lost 4 bases and 3 bases, there was a span of 15 bases. The CDR3 covers 15 residues. Germline CDR1 and CDR2: LGHDT and YNNKEL (reference sequence). CDR3 in amino acids: CASSRNPGVYTEAFF. DNA for the CDR3: TGTGCCAGCAGCCGAAACCCAGGGGTGTACACTGAAGCTTTCTTT.

The table lists this clonotype with a few counts. The chain recombines TRBV6-2 or TRBV6-3 with TRBJ1-6; TRBD1 matches at 7 bases. V shed 2 bases and J 5 bases; nucleotides not matched to a gene: 21. The CDR3 is 21 amino acids. From germline, CDR1 is MNHEY and CDR2 SVGEGT. The CDR3 region is CASSYRSPGQYPATHNSPLHF. In nucleotides, the CDR3 is TGTGCCAGCAGTTACCGGTCGCCGGGACAGTACCCAGCCACCCATAATTCACCCCTCCACTTT.

This rearrangement joins TRBV20-1 to TRBJ2-7; D not certain. The V gene's germline CDR1 is DFQATT and CDR2 SNEGSKA (reference sequence). The CDR3 covers 15 residues. Trimming removed 3 bases at V and 3 bases at J, with 18 bases between. CDR3 residues: CSASFIRQPFYEQYF. CDR3 in DNA: TGCAGTGCTAGTTTCATACGGCAGCCTTTCTACGAGCAGTACTTC.